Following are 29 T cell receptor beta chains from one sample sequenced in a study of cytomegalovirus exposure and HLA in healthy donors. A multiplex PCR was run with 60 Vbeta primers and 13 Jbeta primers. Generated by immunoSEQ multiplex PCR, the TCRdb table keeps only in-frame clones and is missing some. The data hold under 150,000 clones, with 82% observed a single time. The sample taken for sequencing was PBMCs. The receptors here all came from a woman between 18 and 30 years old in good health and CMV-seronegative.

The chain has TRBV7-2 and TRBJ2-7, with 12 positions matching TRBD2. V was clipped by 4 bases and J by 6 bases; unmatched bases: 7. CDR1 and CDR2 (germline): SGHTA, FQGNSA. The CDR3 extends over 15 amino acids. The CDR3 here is CASSSSGRVRGEQYF. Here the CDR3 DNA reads TGTGCCAGCAGCTCTAGCGGGAGGGTCCGGGGCGAGCAGTACTTC.

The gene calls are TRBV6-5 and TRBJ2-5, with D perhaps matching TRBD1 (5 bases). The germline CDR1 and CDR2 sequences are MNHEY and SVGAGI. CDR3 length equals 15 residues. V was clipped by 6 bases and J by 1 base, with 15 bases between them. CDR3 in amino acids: CASSRSTGIQETQYF. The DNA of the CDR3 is TGTGCCAGCAGCCGCTCCACAGGAATCCAAGAGACCCAGTACTTC.

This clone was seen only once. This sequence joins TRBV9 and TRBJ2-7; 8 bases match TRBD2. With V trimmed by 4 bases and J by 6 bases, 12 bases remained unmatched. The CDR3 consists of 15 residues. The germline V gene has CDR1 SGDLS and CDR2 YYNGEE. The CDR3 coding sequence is TGTGCCAGCAGCCAGGGAGCGGGAGAAGTCTTCGAGCAGTACTTC. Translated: CASSQGAGEVFEQYF.

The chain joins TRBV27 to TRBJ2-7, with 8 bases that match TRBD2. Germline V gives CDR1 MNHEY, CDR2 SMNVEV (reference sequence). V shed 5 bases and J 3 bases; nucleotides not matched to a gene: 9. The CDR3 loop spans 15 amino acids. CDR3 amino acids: CASSTPTGGRYEQYF. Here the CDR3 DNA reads TGTGCCAGCAGTACCCCCACGGGAGGGCGCTACGAGCAGTACTTC.

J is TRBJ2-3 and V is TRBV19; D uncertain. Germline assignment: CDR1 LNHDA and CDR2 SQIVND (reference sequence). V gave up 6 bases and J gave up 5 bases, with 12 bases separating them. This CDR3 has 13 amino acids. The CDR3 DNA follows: TGTGCCAGTAGGATGACCCGCGGAGATACGCAGTATTTT. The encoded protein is CASRMTRGDTQYF.

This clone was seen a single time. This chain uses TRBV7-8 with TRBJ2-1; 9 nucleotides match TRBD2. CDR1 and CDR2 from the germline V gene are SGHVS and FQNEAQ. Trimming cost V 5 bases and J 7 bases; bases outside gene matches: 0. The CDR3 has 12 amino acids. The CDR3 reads CASSGLANEQFF. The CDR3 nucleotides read TGTGCCAGCAGCGGACTAGCGAATGAGCAGTTCTTC.

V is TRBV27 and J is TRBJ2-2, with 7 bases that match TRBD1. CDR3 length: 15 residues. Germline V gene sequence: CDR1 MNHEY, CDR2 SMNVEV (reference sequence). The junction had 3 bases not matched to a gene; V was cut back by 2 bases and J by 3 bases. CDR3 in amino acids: CASSLTGVYTGELFF. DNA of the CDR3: TGTGCCAGCAGTTTAACAGGGGTCTACACCGGGGAGCTGTTTTTT.

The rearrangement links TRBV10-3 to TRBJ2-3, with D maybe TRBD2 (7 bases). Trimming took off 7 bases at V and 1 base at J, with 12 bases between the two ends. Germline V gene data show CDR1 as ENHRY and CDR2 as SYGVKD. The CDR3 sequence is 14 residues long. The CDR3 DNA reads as TGTGCCATCAACCGAGGGGGGGGCACAGATACGCAGTATTTT. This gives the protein CAINRGGGTDTQYF.

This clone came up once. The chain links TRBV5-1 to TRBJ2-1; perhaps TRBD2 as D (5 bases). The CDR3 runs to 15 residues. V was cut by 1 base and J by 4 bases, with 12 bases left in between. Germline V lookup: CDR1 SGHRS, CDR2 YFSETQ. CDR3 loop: CASSLRWGDYNEQFF. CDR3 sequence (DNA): TGCGCCAGCAGCTTGAGGTGGGGAGATTACAATGAGCAGTTCTTC.

This chain's CDR3 is CASSSRELANTEAFF. CDR3 coding DNA: TGTGCCAGCAGCTCCCGGGAACTGGCGAACACTGAAGCTTTCTTT. The rearrangement uses TRBV11-2 and TRBJ1-1; D not certain. Germline lookup yields CDR1 SGHAT and CDR2 FQNNGV. The CDR3 extends over 15 amino acids. With 4 bases removed from V and 1 base from J, the gap between germline ends came to 13 bases.

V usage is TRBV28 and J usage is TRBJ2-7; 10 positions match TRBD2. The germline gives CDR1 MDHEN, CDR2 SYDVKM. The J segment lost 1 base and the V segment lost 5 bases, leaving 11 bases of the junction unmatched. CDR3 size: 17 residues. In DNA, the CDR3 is TGTGCCAGCAGTCCCCGAGCTAGCGGGAGTTGGTCCTACGAGCAGTACTTC. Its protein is CASSPRASGSWSYEQYF. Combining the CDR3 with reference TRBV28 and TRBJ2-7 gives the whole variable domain DVKVTQSSRYLVKRTGEKVFLECVQDMDHENMFWYRQDPGLGLRLIYFSYDVKMKEKGDIPEGYSVSREKKERFSLILESASTNQTSMYLCASSPRASGSWSYEQYFGPGTRLTVT.

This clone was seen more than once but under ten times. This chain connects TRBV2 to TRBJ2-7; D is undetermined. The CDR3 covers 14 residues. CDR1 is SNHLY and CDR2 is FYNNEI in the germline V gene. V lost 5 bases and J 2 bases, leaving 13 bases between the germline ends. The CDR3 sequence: CASSKVGGAYEQYF. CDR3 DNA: TGTGCCAGCAGTAAGGTCGGCGGAGCCTACGAGCAGTACTTC.

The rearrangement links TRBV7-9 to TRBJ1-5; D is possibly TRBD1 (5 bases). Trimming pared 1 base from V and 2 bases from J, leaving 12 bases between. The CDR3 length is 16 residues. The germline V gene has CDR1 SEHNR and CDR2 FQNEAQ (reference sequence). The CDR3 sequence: CASSLGSGGGNQPQHF. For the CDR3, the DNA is TGTGCCAGCAGCTTAGGATCGGGGGGAGGCAATCAGCCCCAGCATTTT.

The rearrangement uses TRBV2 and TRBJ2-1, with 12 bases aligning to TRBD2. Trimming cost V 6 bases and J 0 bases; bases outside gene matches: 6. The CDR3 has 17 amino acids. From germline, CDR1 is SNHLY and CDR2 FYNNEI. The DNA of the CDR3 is TGTGCCAGCAGCTCCCGGACTAGCGGGGACTCCTACAATGAGCAGTTCTTC. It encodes CASSSRTSGDSYNEQFF.

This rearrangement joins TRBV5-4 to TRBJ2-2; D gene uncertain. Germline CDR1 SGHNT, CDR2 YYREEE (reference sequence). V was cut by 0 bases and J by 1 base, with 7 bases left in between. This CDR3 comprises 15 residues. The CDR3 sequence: CASSLGAGNTGELFF. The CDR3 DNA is TGTGCCAGCAGCTTGGGTGCAGGGAACACCGGGGAGCTGTTTTTT. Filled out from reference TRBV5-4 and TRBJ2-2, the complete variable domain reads ETGVTQSPTHLIKTRGQQVTLRCSSQSGHNTVSWYQQALGQGPQFIFQYYREEENGRGNFPPRFSGLQFPNYSSELNVNALELDDSALYLCASSLGAGNTGELFFGEGSRLTVL.

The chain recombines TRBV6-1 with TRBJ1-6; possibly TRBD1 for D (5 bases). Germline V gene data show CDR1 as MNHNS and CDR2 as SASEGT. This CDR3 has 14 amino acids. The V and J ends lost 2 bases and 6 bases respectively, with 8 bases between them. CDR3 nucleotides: TGTGCCAGCAGTGAACAGGGCCTTAATTCACCCCTCCACTTT. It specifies CASSEQGLNSPLHF.

The CDR3, as DNA: TGTGCCAGCATTGCGGGGTCACACAATGAGCAGTTCTTC. It is translated as CASIAGSHNEQFF. The J gene is TRBJ2-1, the V gene TRBV7-2; D is possibly TRBD2 (6 bases). V was clipped by 7 bases and J by 5 bases, with 12 bases between them. The CDR3 contains 13 residues. Per germline, CDR1 SGHTA and CDR2 FQGNSA.

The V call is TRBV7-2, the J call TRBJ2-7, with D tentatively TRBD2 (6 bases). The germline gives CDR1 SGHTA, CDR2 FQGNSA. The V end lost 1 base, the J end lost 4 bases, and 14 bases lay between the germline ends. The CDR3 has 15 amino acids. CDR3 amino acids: CASSLVAGNRYEQYF. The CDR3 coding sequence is TGTGCCAGCAGCTTAGTGGCGGGAAATCGATACGAGCAGTACTTC.

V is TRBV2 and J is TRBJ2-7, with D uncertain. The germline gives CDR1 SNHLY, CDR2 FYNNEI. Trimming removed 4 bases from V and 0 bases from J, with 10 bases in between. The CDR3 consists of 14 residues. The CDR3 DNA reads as TGTGCCAGCAGTGGGGCCAAGAGCTCCTACGAGCAGTACTTC. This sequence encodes CASSGAKSSYEQYF.

CDR3 residues: CASRFRVDEKLFF. The CDR3 bases are TGTGCCAGCAGATTCCGGGTGGATGAAAAACTGTTTTTT. The rearrangement uses TRBV2 and TRBJ1-4; D unclear. The CDR3 runs 13 residues. Germline CDR1 is SNHLY and CDR2 is FYNNEI. V gave up 6 bases and J gave up 6 bases, with 11 bases separating them.

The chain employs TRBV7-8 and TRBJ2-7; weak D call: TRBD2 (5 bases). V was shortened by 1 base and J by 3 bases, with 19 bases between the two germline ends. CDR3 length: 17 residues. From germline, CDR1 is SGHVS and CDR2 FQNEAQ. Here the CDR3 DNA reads TGTGCCAGCAGCTTAGAGGTCGGCCATCCGGGGATCTACGAGCAGTACTTC. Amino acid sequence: CASSLEVGHPGIYEQYF.

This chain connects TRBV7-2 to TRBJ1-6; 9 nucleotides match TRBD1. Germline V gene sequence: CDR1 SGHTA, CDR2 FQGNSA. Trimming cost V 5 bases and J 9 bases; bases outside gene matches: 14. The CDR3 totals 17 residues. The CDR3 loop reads CASSPPGTGRGGSPLHF. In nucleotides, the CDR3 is TGTGCCAGCAGCCCTCCGGGGACAGGGCGGGGAGGTTCACCCCTCCACTTT.

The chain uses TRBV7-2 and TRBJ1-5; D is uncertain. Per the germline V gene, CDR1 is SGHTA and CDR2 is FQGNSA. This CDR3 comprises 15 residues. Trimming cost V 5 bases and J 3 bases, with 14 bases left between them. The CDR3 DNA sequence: TGTGCCAGCAGCCAGGATGGGAGGCCCAATCAGCCCCAGCATTTT. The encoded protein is CASSQDGRPNQPQHF.

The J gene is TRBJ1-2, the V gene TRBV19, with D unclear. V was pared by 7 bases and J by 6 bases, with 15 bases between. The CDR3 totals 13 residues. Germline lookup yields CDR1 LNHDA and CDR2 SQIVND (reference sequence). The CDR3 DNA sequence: TGTGCCAGTACCTCAGACACCCTTCATGGCTACACCTTC. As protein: CASTSDTLHGYTF.

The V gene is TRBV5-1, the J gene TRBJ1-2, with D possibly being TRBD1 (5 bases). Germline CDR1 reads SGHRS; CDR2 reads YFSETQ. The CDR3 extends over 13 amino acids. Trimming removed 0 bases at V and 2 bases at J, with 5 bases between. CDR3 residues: CASSLEGNYGYTF. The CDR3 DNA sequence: TGCGCCAGCAGCTTGGAGGGGAACTATGGCTACACCTTC.

The CDR3 bases are TGTGCCAGTAGTTTTGACAGGGACAACAATCAGCCCCAGCATTTT. This encodes CASSFDRDNNQPQHF. This chain joins TRBV19 and TRBJ1-5; 7 bases map to TRBD1. The CDR3 is 15 amino acids. Germline V CDR1 and CDR2: LNHDA, SQIVND (reference sequence). Trimming took 5 bases from V and 3 from J; bases not matched to a gene: 7.

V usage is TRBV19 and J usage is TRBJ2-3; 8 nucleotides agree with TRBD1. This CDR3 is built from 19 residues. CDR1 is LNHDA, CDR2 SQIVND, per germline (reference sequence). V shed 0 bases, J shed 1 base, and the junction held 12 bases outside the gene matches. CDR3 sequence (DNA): TGTGCCAGTAGTATAGATCTATCTGGGACAGGCTTTCGCACAGATACGCAGTATTTT. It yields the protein CASSIDLSGTGFRTDTQYF.

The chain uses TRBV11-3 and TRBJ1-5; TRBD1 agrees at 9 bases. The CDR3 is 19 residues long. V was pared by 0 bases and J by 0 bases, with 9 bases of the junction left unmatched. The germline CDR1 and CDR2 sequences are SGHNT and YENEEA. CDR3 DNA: TGTGCCAGCAGCTTAGATCGGGGGACAGGGCCATATAGCAATCAGCCCCAGCATTTT. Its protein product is CASSLDRGTGPYSNQPQHF.

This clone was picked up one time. The CDR3 sequence is CASSLRTARNTEAFF. CDR3 sequence (DNA): TGTGCCAGCAGCCTAAGGACAGCAAGGAACACTGAAGCTTTCTTT. This chain uses TRBV5-5 with TRBJ1-1; D is possibly TRBD1 (6 bases). Germline CDR1 reads SGHKS; CDR2 reads YYEKEE (reference sequence). This CDR3 spans 15 amino acids. V lost 4 bases and J lost 1, with 14 bases in between. Using reference TRBV5-5 and TRBJ1-1 for the parts outside the CDR3, the full variable domain is DAGVTQSPTHLIKTRGQQVTLRCSPISGHKSVSWYQQVLGQGPQFIFQYYEKEERGRGNFPDRFSARQFPNYSSELNVNALLLGDSALYLCASSLRTARNTEAFFGQGTRLTVV.